This T cell receptor (beta chain) appears in the sequencing data of a study of T-cell reconstitution after alpha-beta-depleted transplantation in children. Germline CDR1 and CDR2: LNHNV and YYDKDF (reference sequence). Between the trimmed V and J ends, which lost 1 base and 10 bases, there was a span of 14 bases. The CDR3 has 14 residues. Preparation of the TCRbeta library was carried out with unique molecular identifiers. TCRdb used MiXCR to reprocess the PCR reads, holding one entry per CDR3 protein. Of about 400,000 distinct CDR3 sequences in the sample, about a fifth were seen once. This receptor was obtained from a human donor who donated a stem cell graft to a child with acute myeloid leukemia. The sample was PBMCs from the stem cell graft donor, taken from the stem cell graft. The chain couples TRBV15 to TRBJ2-1; D is possibly TRBD2 (6 bases). The CDR3 DNA sequence: TGTGCCACCAGCAGAGTATCTGGCGGGGAGGAGCAGTTCTTC. Its translation: CATSRVSGGEEQFF.